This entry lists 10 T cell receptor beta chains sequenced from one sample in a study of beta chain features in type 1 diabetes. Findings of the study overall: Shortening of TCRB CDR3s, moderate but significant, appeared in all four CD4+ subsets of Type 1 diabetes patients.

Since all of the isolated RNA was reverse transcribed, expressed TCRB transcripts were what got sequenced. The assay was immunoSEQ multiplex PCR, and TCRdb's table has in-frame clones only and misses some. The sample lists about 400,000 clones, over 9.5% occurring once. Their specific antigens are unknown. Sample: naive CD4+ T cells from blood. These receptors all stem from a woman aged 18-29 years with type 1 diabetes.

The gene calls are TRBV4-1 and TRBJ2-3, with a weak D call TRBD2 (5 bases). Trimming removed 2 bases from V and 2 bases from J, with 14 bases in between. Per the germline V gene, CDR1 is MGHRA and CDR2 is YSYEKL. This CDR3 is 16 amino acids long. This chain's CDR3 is CASSQISLDFTDTQYF. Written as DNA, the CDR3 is TGCGCCAGCAGCCAAATTTCCCTGGACTTCACAGATACGCAGTATTTT.

CDR3 nucleotides: TGTGCCAGCAGCCGACTAGCGGCGTACGAGCAGTACTTC. Its protein product is CASSRLAAYEQYF. This rearrangement joins TRBV6-5 to TRBJ2-7; 9 positions agree with TRBD2. V shed 6 bases, J shed 4 bases, and the junction held 4 bases outside the gene matches. The germline V gene has CDR1 MNHEY and CDR2 SVGAGI. The CDR3 has 13 residues.

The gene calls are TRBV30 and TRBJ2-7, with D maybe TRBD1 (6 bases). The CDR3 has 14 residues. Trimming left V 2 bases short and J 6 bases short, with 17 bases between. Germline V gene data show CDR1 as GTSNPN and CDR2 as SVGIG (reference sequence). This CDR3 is CAWSLGTSPAEQYF. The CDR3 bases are TGTGCCTGGAGTCTCGGGACATCCCCCGCCGAGCAGTACTTC.

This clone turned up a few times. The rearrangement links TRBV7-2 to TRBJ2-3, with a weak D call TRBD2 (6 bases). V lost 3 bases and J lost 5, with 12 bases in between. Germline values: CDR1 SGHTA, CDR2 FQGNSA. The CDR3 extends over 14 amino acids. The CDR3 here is CASSFTGTVDTQYF. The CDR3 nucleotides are TGTGCCAGCAGCTTCACCGGGACTGTAGATACGCAGTATTTT.

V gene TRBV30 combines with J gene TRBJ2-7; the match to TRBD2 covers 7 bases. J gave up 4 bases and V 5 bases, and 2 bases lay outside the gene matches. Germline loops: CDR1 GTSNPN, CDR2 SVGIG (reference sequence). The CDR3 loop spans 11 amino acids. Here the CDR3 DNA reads TGTGCCTGGTCAGCGGGATACGAGCAGTACTTC. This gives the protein CAWSAGYEQYF.

The CDR3 DNA follows: TGTGCCAGCAGCCGCGGGGACGGGGAGCTGTTTTTT. It yields the protein CASSRGDGELFF. The chain uses TRBV9 and TRBJ2-2; weak D call: TRBD2 (6 bases). The CDR3 runs to 12 residues. Trimming pared 4 bases from V and 7 bases from J, leaving 8 bases between. Germline values: CDR1 SGDLS, CDR2 YYNGEE.

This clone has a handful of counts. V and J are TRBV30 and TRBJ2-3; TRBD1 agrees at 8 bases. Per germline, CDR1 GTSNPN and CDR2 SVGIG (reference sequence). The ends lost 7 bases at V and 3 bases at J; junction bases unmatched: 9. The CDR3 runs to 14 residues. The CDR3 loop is CASHLRQGTDTQYF. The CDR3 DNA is TGTGCCTCGCACCTCCGACAGGGGACAGATACGCAGTATTTT.

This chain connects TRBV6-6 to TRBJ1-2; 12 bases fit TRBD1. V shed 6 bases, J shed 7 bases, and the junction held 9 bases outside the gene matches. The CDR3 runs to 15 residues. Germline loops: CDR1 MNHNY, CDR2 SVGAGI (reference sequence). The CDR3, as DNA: TGTGCCAGCAGGGAAGGGACAGGGGGCCCTGGTGGCTACACCTTC. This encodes CASREGTGGPGGYTF.

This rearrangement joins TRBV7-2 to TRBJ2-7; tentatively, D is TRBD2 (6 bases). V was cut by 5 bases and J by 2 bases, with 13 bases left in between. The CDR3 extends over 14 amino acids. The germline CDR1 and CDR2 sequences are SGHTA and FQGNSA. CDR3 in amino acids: CASSPAGIPYEQYF. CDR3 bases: TGTGCCAGCAGCCCGGCGGGGATCCCCTACGAGCAGTACTTC. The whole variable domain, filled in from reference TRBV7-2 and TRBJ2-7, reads GAGVSQSPSNKVTEKGKDVELRCDPISGHTALYWYRQSLGQGLEFLIYFQGNSAPDKSGLPSDRFSAERTGGSVSTLTIQRTQQEDSAVYLCASSPAGIPYEQYFGPGTRLTVT.

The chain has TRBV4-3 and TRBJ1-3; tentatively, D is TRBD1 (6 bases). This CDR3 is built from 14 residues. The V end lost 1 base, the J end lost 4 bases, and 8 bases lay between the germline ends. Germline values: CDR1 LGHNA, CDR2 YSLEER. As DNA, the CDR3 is TGCGCCAGCAGCCAAGCAGGGGCCGGAAACACCATATATTTT. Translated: CASSQAGAGNTIYF.